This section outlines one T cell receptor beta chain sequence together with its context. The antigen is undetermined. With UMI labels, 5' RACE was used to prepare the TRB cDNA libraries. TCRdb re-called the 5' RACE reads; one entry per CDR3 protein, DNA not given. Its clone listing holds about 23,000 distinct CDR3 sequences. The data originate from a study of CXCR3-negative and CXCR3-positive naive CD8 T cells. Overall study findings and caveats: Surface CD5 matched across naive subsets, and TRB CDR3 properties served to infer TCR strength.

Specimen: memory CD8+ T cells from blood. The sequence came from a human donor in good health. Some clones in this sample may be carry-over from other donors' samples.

The CDR3 loop is CASSTDYQSTDTQYF. The genes are TRBV19 and TRBJ2-3. The CDR3 covers 15 residues. CDR1 and CDR2 (germline): LNHDA, SQIVND (reference sequence).